This T cell receptor (beta chain) was recovered during a study of blood T cell repertoires in COVID-19. Looking at the study overall: PBMCs, B-cell-depleted T cells, or T cells were the source of the cDNA or gDNA that made up the material.

Germline CDR1 SEHNR, CDR2 FQNEAQ (reference sequence). Germline trimming cut 11 bases from V and 0 bases from J; bases unmatched to any gene: 10. This CDR3 contains 15 residues. Assay: immunoSEQ multiplex PCR; the TCRdb copy retains only in-frame clones and omits some. The sample comprises some 360,000 clones, roughly 90% of which are singletons, and over 3.5% rests with the top ten. The sequencing input was peripheral blood. The sequence was obtained from a woman aged 55-70 years with COVID-19, enrolled during active disease. V gene TRBV7-9 combines with J gene TRBJ1-5; 7 nucleotides align to TRBD1. CDR3 region: CASGTAVNSNQPQHF. CDR3 bases: TGTGCCTCGGGGACAGCAGTTAATAGCAATCAGCCCCAGCATTTT.